This T cell receptor (beta chain) stems from a study of T cells in Graves' hyperthyroidism and ophthalmopathy. Trimming shortened V by 3 bases and J by 2 bases, and 8 bases separated the two germline ends. The CDR3 loop spans 14 amino acids. Germline V CDR1 and CDR2: MNHEY, SMNVEV (reference sequence). Patients counted as stable if ophthalmopathy did not develop within 18 months. Patients showing uncontrolled infection, other autoimmune disease, pregnancy or lactation were ineligible. The source of the PBMCs was less than 12 ml of fresh peripheral blood. RNA transcripts were the template for amplifying TCR beta CDR3 regions. TCR CDR3 regions were first amplified by RT-PCR with HTBI primers. TCRdb processed the multiplex PCR reads anew with MiXCR; each CDR3 protein has one entry. This table has under 350,000 distinct CDR3 sequences, over 20% appearing once. This clonotype showed up many times.

Sample: blood. The receptor's source is a woman aged 45-65 years with Graves' hyperthyroidism. The chain is built from TRBV27 and TRBJ1-3; D possibly corresponds to TRBD1 (5 bases). The CDR3 loop is CASSFGGTGNTIYF. CDR3 DNA sequence: TGTGCCAGCAGTTTCGGGGGGACTGGAAACACCATATATTTT.